This T cell receptor beta chain was captured in a study of blood T cells in healthy people across ages. General study findings and limits: Naive CD4+ cells and diversity were both higher in long-lived donors than in aged donors. Strong correlation linked observed beta diversity and percent naive T cells.

Alongside a J-beta primer mix, a sample-barcoded 5' primer served in a second PCR lasting about 7 to 11 cycles. TCRdb reprocessed the 5' RACE reads with MiXCR, giving one entry per CDR3 protein. The data hold about 1,400,000 distinct CDR3 sequences, with approximately 40% observed a single time. Notes on this clonotype: Antigen: not known. The junction and the germline gene differ at one end; a read error may be behind it.

Per germline, CDR1 MGHRA and CDR2 YSYEKL. This CDR3 has 11 amino acids. The sequenced material came from blood. The receptor's source is a woman aged 18-29 years in good health. This chain connects TRBV4-1 to TRBJ1-1, with D uncertain. CDR3 loop: CASGHVREAFF. As DNA, the CDR3 is TGCGCCAGCGGCCATGTTAGGGAGGCTTTCTTT.